This T cell receptor (beta chain) was recovered during a study of regulatory T cells in long-lasting Graves disease. General study findings and limits: Thyroid tissue was not sampled; only peripheral blood was. The number of shared public clonotypes was higher in persistent patients (roughly 3,000) than new patients (966). TRBV28, TRBJ1-2 and TRBJ2-5 were favored in persistent disease.

The length of the CDR3 is 16 residues. Germline V gives CDR1 MGHRA, CDR2 YSYEKL. The J segment lost 5 bases and the V segment lost 5 bases, leaving 6 bases of the junction unmatched. With iRepertoire HTBI primers and Arm-PCR of CDR3 regions, TCR beta libraries were built. MiXCR, run by TCRdb on the multiplex PCR reads, gives a single entry per CDR3 protein. This sample has approximately 400,000 distinct CDR3 sequences; over 12% occur once, and the top ten carry around 7.6%. Comments on this clonotype: Its target is not known.

Time point of the sample: newly diagnosed GD, antithyroid drugs for less than 3 months. The authors made the TCR library using RNA they extracted from PBMCs. The data also belong to a second study, concerning T cells in Graves' hyperthyroidism and ophthalmopathy.

The source material was peripheral blood mononuclear cells (PBMCs), sampled at new diagnosis, from a patient treated with antithyroid drugs. The rearrangement joins TRBV4-1 to TRBJ2-2; TRBD2 matches at 12 bases. The receptor's source is a woman aged 40 to 50 with Graves disease. CDR3 nucleotide sequence: TGCGCCAGCAGCATACTGACTAGCGGGAGAACCGGGGAGCTGTTTTTT. Protein sequence: CASSILTSGRTGELFF.